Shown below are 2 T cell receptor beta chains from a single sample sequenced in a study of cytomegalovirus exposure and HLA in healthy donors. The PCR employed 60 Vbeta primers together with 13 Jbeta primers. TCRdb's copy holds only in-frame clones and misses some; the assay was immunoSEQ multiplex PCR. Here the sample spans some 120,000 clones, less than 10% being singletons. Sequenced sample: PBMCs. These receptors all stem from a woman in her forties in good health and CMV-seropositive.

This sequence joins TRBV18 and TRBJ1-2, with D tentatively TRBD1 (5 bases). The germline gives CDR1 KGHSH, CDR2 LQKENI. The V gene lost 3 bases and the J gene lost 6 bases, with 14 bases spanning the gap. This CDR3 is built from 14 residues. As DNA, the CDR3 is TGTGCCAGCTCACCGGGGCGCGGGAAGCATGGCTACACCTTC. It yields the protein CASSPGRGKHGYTF. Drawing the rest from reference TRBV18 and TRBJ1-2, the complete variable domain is NAGVMQNPRHLVRRRGQEARLRCSPMKGHSHVYWYRQLPEEGLKFMVYLQKENIIDESGMPKERFSAEFPKEGPSILRIQQVVRGDSAAYFCASSPGRGKHGYTFGSGTRLTVV.

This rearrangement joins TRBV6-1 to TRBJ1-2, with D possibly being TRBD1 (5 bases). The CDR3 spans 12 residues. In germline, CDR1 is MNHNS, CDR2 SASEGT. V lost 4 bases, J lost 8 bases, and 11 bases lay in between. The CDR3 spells CASSVGVGGYTF. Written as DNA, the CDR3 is TGTGCCAGCAGTGTAGGGGTGGGAGGCTACACCTTC.